The T cell receptor beta chain described here comes from a study of post-analysis software for immune sequencing data. Overall study context: Relapsing-remitting, secondary progressive and progressive-relapsing forms of multiple sclerosis all featured among disease courses.

Sequencing libraries made from TCR beta cDNA carried unique molecular identifiers. The authors obtained roughly 0.5 million cDNA molecules from approximately 0.95 to 9.8 million T cells. TCRdb recomputed calls from the PCR reads with MiXCR, one row per CDR3 protein. The sample has about 770,000 distinct CDR3 sequences, under 60% seen once. The CDR3 is 9 residues long. V gave up 9 bases and J gave up 10 bases, with 9 bases separating them. CDR1 and CDR2 from the germline V gene are ENHRY and SYGVKD. Points on this clonotype: What it recognizes is unknown.

Study conclusions and caveats: TRBV segments more frequent in patients than in controls numbered five and included TRBV5-6, TRBV5-1 and TRBV20-1. Patients with multiple sclerosis recorded significantly lower normalized Chao1 diversity than controls, the study found. By F measure, strong co-clustering occurred among samples prepared in the same batch.

The gene calls are TRBV10-3 and TRBJ1-2, with a tentative D call TRBD1 (6 bases). The source material was blood. The sequence was collected from a girl aged 10 to 17 with multiple sclerosis. The CDR3 nucleotides are TGTGCCATTGGGACAAACTACACCTTC. The encoded protein is CAIGTNYTF.